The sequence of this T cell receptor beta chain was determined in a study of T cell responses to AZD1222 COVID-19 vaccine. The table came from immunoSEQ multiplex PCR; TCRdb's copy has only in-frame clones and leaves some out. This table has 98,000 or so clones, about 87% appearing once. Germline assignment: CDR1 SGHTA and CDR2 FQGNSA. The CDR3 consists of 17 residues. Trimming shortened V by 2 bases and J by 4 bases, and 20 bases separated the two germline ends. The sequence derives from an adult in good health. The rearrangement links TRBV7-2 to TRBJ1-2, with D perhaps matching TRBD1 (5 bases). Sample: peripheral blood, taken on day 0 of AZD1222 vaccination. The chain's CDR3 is CASSLIRQGGSLYGYTF. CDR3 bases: TGTGCCAGCAGCTTAATCCGGCAGGGAGGGTCCCTCTATGGCTACACCTTC.